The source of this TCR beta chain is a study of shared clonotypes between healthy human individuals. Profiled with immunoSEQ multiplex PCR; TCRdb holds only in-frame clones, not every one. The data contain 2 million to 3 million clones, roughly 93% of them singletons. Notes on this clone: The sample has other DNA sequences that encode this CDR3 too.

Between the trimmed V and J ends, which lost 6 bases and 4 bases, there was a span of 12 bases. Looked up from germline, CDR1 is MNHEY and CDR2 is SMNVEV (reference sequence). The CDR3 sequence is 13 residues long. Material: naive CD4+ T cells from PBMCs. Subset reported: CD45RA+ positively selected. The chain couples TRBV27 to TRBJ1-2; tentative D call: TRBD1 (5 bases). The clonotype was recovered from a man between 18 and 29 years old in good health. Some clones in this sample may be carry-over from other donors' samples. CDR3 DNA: TGTGCCAGCAGCTACCGGGGGTTCTATGGCTACACCTTC. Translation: CASSYRGFYGYTF.